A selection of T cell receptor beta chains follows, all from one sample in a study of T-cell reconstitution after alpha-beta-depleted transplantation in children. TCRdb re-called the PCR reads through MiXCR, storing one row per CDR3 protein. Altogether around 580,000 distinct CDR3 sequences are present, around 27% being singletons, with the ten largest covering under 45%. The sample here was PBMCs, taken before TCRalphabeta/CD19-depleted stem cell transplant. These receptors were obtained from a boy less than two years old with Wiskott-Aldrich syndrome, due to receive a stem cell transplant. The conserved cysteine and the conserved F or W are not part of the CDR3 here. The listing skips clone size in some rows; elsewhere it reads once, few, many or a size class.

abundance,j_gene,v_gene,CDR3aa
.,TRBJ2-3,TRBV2,ASSADGSADTQY
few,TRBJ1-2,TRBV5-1,ASSLNIGDYT
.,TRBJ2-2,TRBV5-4,ASSLAGRIGGGELF
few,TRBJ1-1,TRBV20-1,SARYSGGPNTEAF
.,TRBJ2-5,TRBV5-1,ASSPTGFQETQY
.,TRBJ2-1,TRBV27,ASKSRSGVALGYNEQF
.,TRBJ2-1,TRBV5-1,ASSQAGLKGAYNEQF
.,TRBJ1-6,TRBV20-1,SARGTVTSYNSPLH
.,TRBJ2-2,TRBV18,ASSLFPGPDTGELF
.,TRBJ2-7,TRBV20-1,SAGVLPYEQY
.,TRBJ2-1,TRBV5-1,ASSRPNSLSSYNEQF
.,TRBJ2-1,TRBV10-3,AISESTSGRGSSYNEQF
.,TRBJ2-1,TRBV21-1,ASIGQPYNEQF
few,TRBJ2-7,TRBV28,ASSEPGPRYEQY
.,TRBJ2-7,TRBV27,ASSLRGGNHYEQY
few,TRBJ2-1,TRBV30,AWSGGGLQQF
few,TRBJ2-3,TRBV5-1,ASSLGSSGKADTQY
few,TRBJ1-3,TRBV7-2,ASSPRRTTIY
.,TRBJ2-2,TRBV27,ASRPWGLAGSLANTGELF
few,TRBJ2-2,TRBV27,ASSSFGPNTGELF
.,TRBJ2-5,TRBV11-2,ASSFLEGRETQY
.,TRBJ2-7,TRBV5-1,ASSLGTRGLFHYEQY
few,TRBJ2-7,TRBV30,AWSVFGVTYEQY
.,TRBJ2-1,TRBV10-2,ASSESSTRWVSNEQF
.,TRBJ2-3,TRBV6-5,ASSYTDSADTQY